This paragraph reports one T cell receptor (beta chain). Antigen specificity is unknown. CDR1 is MNHEY, CDR2 SVGAGI, per germline. Trimming left V 0 bases short and J 3 bases short, with 12 bases between. This CDR3 has 15 residues. Produced via immunoSEQ multiplex PCR; TCRdb's table is partial and in-frame only. The sample has roughly 100,000 clones, about 93% seen once; the top ten hold 0.32%. The data originate from a study of siplizumab effects on memory and regulatory T cells. Notes on the study in general: Proof of suppressive function in proliferating Tregs from siplizumab cultures was not established. Many proliferating CD4+ or CD8+ clones remained unclassified. Roughly 80-97% of them could not be assigned either a naive or a memory phenotype. Naive T cells seemed more diverse than memory cells; they also seemed major alloresponse contributors. No more than a minor fraction of alloreactive clones could be traced back to unstimulated subsets.

The TCR sequence derives from a human donor in good health. The sample consisted of CD4+ T cells sorted from blood. This chain joins TRBV6-5 and TRBJ2-7, with D perhaps given as TRBD1 or TRBD2 (5 bases each). The CDR3 DNA reads TGTGCCAGCAGTTACTCCCGGGACCAAAGCTACGAGCAGTACTTC. It specifies CASSYSRDQSYEQYF.